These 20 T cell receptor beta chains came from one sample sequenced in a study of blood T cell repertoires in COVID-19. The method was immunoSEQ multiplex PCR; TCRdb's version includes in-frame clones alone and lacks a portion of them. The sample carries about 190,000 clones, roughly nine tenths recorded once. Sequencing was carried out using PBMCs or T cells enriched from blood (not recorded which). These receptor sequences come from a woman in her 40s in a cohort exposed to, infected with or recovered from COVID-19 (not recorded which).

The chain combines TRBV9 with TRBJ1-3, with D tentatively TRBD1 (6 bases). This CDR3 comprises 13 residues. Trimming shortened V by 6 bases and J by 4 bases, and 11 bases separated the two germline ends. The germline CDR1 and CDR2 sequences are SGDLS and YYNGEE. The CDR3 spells CASTQGSGNTIYF. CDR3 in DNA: TGTGCCAGCACCCAGGGGTCCGGAAACACCATATATTTT.

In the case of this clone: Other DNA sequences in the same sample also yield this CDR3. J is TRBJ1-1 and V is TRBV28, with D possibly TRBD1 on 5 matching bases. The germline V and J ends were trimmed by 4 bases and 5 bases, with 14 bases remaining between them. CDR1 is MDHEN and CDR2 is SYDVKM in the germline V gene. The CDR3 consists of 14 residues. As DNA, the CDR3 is TGTGCCAGCAGTTCCCTGGGGGAGGGGACTGAAGCTTTCTTT. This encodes CASSSLGEGTEAFF.

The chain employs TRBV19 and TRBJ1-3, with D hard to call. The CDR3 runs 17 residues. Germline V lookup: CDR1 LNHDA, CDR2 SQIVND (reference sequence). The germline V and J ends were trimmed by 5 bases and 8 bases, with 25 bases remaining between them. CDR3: CASSLPPREAQVHTIYF. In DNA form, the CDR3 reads TGTGCCAGTAGTCTTCCCCCCCGGGAGGCCCAGGTGCACACCATATATTTT.

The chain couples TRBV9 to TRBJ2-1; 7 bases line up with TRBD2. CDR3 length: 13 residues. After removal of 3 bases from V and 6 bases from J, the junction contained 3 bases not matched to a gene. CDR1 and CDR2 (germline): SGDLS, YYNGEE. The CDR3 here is CASSGASGNEQFF. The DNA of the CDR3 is TGTGCCAGCAGCGGTGCTAGCGGCAATGAGCAGTTCTTC.

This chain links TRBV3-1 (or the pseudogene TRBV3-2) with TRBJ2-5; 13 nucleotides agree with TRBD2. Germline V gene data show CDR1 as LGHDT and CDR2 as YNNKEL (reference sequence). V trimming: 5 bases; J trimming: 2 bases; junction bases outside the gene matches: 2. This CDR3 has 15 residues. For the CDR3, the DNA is TGTGCCAGCAGCAGGGGACTAGCGGGACAAGAGACCCAGTACTTC. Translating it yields CASSRGLAGQETQYF.

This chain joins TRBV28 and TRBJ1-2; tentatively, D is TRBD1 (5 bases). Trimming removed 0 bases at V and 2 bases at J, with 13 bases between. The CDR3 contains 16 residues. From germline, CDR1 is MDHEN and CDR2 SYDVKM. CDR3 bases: TGTGCCAGCAGTTTATGGCAGGGAGGAAAAAACTATGGCTACACCTTC. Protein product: CASSLWQGGKNYGYTF.

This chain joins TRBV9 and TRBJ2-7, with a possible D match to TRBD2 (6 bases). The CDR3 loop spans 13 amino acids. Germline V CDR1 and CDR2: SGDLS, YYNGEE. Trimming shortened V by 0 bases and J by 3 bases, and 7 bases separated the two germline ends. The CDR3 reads CASSVVGGYEQYF. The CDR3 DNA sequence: TGTGCCAGCAGCGTAGTGGGGGGCTACGAGCAGTACTTC. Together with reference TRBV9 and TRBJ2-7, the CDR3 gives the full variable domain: DSGVTQTPKHLITATGQRVTLRCSPRSGDLSVYWYQQSLDQGLQFLIQYYNGEERAKGNILERFSAQQFPDLHSELNLSSLELGDSALYFCASSVVGGYEQYFGPGTRLTVT.

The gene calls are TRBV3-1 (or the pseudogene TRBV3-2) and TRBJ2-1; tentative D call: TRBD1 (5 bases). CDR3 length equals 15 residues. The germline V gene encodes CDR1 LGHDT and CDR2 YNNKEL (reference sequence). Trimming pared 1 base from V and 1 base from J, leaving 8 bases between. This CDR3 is CASSQVRGSYNEQFF. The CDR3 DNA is TGTGCCAGCAGCCAAGTAAGGGGTTCCTACAATGAGCAGTTCTTC.

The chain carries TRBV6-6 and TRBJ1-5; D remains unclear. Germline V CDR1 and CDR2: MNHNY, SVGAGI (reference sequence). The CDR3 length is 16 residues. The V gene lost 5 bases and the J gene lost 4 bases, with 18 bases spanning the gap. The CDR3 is CASSPDHFGLNQPQHF. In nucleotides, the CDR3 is TGTGCCAGCAGTCCCGATCACTTCGGACTGAATCAGCCCCAGCATTTT.

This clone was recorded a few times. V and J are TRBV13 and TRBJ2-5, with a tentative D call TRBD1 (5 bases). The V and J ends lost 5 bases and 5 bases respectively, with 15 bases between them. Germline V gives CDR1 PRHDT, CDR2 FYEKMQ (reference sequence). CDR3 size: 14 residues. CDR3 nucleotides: TGTGCCAGCAGCCCGTGGGCAGGGTCGGAGACCCAGTACTTC. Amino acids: CASSPWAGSETQYF.

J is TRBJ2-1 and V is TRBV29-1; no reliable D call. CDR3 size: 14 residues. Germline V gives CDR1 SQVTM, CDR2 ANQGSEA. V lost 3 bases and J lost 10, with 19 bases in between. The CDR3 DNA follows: TGCAGCGTTGATTTGGATCTAATCAGCAGGGAGCAGTTCTTC. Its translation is CSVDLDLISREQFF.

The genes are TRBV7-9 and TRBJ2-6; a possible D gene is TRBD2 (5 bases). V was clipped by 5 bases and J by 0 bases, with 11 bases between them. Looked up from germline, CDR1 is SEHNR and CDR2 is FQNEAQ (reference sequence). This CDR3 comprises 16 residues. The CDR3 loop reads CASSRAGGSGANVLTF. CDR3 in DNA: TGTGCCAGCAGCCGGGCGGGCGGCTCTGGGGCCAACGTCCTGACTTTC.

DNA for the CDR3: TGTGCCAGCAGTGAAGCGCTTCGGGTCGGGAAGGGCACTGAAGCTTTCTTT. This gives the protein CASSEALRVGKGTEAFF. This chain connects TRBV6-1 to TRBJ1-1; D gene unclear. The CDR3 is 17 residues long. Germline V gene sequence: CDR1 MNHNS, CDR2 SASEGT. Deletions cut 0 bases from V and 4 bases from J, with 18 bases between.

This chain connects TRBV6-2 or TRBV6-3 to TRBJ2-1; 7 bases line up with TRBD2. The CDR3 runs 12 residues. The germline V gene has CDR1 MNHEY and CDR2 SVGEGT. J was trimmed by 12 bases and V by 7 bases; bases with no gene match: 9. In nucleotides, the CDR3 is TGTGCCAGCACCCCTGGGGGGGGTGTGCAGTTCTTC. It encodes CASTPGGGVQFF.

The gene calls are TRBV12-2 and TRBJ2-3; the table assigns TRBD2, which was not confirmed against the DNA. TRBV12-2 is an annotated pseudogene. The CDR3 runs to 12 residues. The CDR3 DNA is TGTGCAAGTCGCTGGCGGGAGGATACGCAGTATTTT. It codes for CASRWREDTQYF.

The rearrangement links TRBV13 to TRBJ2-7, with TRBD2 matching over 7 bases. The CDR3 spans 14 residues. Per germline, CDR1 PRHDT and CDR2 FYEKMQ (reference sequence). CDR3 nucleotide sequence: TGTGCTTCGGCGGTCGGGGAGGGCCCCTACGAGCAGTACTTC. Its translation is CASAVGEGPYEQYF.

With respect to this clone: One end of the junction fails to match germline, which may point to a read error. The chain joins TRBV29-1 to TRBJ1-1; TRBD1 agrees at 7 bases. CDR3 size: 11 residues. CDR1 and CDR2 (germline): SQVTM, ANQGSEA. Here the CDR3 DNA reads TGCAGCGTTGGGGCCGGACAGGCTCCGCTCTTT. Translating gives CSVGAGQAPLF.

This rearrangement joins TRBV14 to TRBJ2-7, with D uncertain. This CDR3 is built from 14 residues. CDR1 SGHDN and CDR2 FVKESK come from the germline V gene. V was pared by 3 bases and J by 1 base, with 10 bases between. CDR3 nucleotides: TGTGCCAGCAGCCAGGTAATGAGTTCCTACGAGCAGTACTTC. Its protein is CASSQVMSSYEQYF.

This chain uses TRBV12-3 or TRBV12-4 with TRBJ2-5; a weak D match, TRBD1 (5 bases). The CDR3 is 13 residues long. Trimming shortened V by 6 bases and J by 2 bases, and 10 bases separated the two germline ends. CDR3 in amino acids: CASSPNRQETQYF. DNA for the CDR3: TGTGCCAGCAGCCCGAACAGGCAAGAGACCCAGTACTTC.

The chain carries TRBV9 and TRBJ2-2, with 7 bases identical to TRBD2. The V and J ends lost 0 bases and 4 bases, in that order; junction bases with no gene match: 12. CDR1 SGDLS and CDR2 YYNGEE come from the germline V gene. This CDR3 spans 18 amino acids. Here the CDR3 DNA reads TGTGCCAGCAGCGTAGCTTTGCGGGAGCTGCCGAGCACCGGGGAGCTGTTTTTT. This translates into CASSVALRELPSTGELFF.